This paragraph covers one TCR beta chain sequence. Its target is unknown. TCR sequencing used cDNA made by reverse transcription of extracted RNA. Clones were sequenced by immunoSEQ multiplex PCR, and TCRdb holds only the in-frame ones, with some missing. This sample has 65,000 to 95,000 clones, with about 53% found just once. The CDR3 is 13 amino acids. Trimming removed 5 bases from V and 7 bases from J, with 12 bases in between. The germline CDR1 and CDR2 sequences are MDHEN and SYDVKM. This sample is part of a study of CD8+ T cells in alopecia areata. As part of sample collection, lesional scalp punch biopsies and peripheral blood were taken from alopecia areata patients. Whole-study results and caveats: Lesional scalp exceeded normal scalp in clonality, especially in alopecia totalis/universalis.

The TCR comes from a human donor with alopecia areata. Sequencing input: NKG2D-high CD8+ T cells sorted from blood. J is TRBJ2-1 and V is TRBV28, with D uncertain. The CDR3 region has the DNA TGTGCCAGCAGTGCGCCCGGGTGGAATGAGCAGTTCTTC. This translates into CASSAPGWNEQFF. Using reference TRBV28 and TRBJ2-1 for the parts outside the CDR3, the full variable domain is DVKVTQSSRYLVKRTGEKVFLECVQDMDHENMFWYRQDPGLGLRLIYFSYDVKMKEKGDIPEGYSVSREKKERFSLILESASTNQTSMYLCASSAPGWNEQFFGPGTRLTVL.